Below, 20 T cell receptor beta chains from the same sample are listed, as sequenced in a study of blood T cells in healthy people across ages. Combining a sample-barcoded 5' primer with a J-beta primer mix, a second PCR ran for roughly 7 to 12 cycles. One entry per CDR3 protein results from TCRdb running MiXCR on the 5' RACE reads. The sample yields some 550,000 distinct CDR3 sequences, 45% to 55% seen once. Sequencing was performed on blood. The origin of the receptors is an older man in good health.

The CDR3 region is CASSLRVATPPAEAFF. The CDR3, as DNA: TGTGCCAGCAGTCTCAGGGTTGCAACCCCCCCGGCTGAAGCTTTCTTT. This chain joins TRBV27 and TRBJ1-1; perhaps TRBD1 as D (5 bases). Between the trimmed V and J ends, which lost 5 bases and 6 bases, there was a span of 22 bases. This CDR3 has 16 residues. The germline V gene has CDR1 MNHEY and CDR2 SMNVEV (reference sequence).

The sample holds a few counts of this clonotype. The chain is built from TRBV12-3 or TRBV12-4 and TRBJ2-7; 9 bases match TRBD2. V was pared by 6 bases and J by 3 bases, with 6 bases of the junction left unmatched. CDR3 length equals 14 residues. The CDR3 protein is CASRRGSGSYEQYF. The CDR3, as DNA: TGTGCCAGCAGGAGGGGTAGCGGGAGCTACGAGCAGTACTTC.

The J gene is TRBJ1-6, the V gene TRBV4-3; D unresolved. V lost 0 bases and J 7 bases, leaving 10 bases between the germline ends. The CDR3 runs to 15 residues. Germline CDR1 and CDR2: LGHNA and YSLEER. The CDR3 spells CASSQDGRLNSPLHF. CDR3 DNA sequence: TGCGCCAGCAGCCAAGACGGCAGGCTCAATTCACCCCTCCACTTT.

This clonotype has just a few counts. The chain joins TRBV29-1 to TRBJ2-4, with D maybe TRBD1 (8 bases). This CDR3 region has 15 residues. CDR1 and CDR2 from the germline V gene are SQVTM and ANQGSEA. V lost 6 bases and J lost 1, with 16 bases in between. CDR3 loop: CSVGGTGGAKNIQYF. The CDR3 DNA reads TGCAGCGTGGGGGGGACAGGTGGGGCCAAAAACATTCAGTACTTC.

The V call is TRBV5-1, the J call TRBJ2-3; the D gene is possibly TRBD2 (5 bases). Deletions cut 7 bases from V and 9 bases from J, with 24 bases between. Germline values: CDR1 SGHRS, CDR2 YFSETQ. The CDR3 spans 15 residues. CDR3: CASLYGSLSLATQYF. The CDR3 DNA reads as TGCGCCAGCTTATATGGGAGTTTGAGTCTGGCCACGCAGTATTTT.

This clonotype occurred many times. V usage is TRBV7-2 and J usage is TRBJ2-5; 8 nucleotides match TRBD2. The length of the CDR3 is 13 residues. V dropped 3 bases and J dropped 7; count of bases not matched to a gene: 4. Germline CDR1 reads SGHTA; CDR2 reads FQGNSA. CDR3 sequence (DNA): TGTGCCAGCAGCTTTACTCGGGAGGGGACCCAGTACTTC. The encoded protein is CASSFTREGTQYF.

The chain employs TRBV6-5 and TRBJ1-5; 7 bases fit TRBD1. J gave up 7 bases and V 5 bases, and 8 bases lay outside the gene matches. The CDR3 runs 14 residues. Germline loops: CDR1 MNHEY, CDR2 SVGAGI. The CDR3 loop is CASSHRQGGQPQHF. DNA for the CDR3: TGTGCCAGCAGTCACAGACAGGGCGGGCAGCCCCAGCATTTT.

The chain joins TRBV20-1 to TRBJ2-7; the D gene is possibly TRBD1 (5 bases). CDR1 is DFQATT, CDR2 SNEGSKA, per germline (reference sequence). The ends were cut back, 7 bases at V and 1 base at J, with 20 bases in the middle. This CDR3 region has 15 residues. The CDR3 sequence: CSVGHGAEISYEQYF. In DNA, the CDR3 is TGCAGTGTAGGACATGGCGCAGAAATTTCCTACGAGCAGTACTTC.

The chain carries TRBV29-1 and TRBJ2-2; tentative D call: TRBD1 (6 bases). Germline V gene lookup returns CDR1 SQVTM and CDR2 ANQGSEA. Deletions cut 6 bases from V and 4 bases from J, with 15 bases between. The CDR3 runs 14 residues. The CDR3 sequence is CSVQGPHPTGELFF. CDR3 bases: TGCAGCGTCCAGGGGCCACATCCCACCGGGGAGCTGTTTTTT.

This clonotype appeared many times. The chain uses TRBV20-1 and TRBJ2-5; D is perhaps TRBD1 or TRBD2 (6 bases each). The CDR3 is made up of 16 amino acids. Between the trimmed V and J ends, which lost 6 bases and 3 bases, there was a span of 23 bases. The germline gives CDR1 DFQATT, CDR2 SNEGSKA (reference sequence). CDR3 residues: CSAKGWGADKKETQYF. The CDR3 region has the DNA TGCAGTGCCAAGGGGTGGGGGGCGGACAAGAAAGAGACCCAGTACTTC.

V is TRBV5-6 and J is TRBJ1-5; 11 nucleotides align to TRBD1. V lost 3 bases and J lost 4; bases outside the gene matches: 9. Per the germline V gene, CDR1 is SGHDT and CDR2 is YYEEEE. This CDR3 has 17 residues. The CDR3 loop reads CASSSSPGTGGNQPQHF. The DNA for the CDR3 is TGTGCCAGCAGCTCTTCCCCAGGGACAGGGGGAAATCAGCCCCAGCATTTT.

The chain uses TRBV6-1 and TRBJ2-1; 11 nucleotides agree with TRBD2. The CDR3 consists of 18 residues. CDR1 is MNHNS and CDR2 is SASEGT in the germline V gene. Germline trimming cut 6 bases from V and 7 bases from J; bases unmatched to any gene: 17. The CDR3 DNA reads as TGTGCCAGCAGCCTAATCCTGACACTAGCGGGAGAAATAAATGAGCAGTTCTTC. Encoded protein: CASSLILTLAGEINEQFF.

DNA of the CDR3: TGCAGTGCTAGAGGGGAAGTAAATGAGCAGTACTTC. It specifies CSARGEVNEQYF. The chain couples TRBV20-1 to TRBJ2-5; the D is unclear. The CDR3 covers 12 residues. V gave up 1 base and J gave up 11 bases, with 14 bases separating them. Germline V gene data show CDR1 as DFQATT and CDR2 as SNEGSKA (reference sequence).

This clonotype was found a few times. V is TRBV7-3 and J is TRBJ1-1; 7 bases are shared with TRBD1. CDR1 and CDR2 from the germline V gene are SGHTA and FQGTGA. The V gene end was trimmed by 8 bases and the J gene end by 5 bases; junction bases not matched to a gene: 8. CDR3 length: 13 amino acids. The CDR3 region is CASSQQGDTEAFF. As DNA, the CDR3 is TGTGCCAGCTCTCAGCAGGGGGATACTGAAGCTTTCTTT. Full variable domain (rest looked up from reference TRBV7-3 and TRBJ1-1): GAGVSQTPSNKVTEKGKYVELRCDPISGHTALYWYRQSLGQGPEFLIYFQGTGAADDSGLPNDRFFAVRPEGSVSTLKIQRTERGDSAVYLCASSQQGDTEAFFGQGTRLTVV.

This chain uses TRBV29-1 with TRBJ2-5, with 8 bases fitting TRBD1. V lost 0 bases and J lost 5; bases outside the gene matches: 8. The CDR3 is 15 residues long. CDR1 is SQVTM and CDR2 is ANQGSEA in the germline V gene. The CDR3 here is CSVEDRRQGLETQYF. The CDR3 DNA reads TGCAGCGTTGAAGACCGAAGACAGGGGTTGGAGACCCAGTACTTC.

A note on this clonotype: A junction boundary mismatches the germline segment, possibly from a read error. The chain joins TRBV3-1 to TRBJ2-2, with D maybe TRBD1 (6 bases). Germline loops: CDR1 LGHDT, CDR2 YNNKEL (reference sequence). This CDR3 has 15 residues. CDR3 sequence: CASSQGGIPTGELFF. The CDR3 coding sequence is TGCGCCAGCAGCCAAGGGGGTATTCCCACCGGGGAGCTGTTTTTT.

The chain's CDR3 is CASSLIASGYEQFF. The CDR3 DNA reads as TGTGCCAGCAGCTTAATAGCTAGCGGGTATGAGCAGTTCTTC. This chain uses TRBV11-2 with TRBJ2-1; 8 bases line up with TRBD2. CDR1 is SGHAT, CDR2 FQNNGV, per germline. J was trimmed by 8 bases and V by 2 bases; bases with no gene match: 5. This CDR3 is 14 amino acids long.

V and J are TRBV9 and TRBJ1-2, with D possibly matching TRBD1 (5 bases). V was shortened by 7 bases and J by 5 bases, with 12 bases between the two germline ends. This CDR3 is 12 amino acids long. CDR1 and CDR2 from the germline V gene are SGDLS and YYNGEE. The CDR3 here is CASGPTEYGYTF. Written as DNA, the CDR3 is TGTGCCAGCGGCCCGACAGAATATGGCTACACCTTC.

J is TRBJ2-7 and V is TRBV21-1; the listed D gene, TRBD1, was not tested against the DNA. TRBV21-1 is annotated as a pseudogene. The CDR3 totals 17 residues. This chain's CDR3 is CASSKVTGANPYYEQYF. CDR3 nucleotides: TGTGCCAGCAGCAAAGTTACCGGGGCAAACCCCTACTACGAGCAGTACTTC.

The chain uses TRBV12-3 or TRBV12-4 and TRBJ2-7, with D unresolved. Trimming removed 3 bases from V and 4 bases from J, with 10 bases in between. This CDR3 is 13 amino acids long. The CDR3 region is CASSFGARYEQYF. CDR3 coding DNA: TGTGCCAGCAGTTTCGGAGCCAGATACGAGCAGTACTTC.